Sequencing of this T cell receptor beta chain was carried out in a study of T cell responses to AZD1222 COVID-19 vaccine. Study-wide results and limits: Across the whole spike, CD4 TCRs peaked at regions 160-218 and 743-854.

About this clone: Its cognate antigen is unknown.

Germline CDR1 and CDR2: MNHEY and SVGAGI. The length of the CDR3 is 15 residues. V was pared by 10 bases and J by 6 bases, with 22 bases between. Clones were read by immunoSEQ multiplex PCR, and TCRdb kept only the in-frame ones, dropping some. The sample has more than 150,000 clones, 85% to 95% seen once. The chain has TRBV6-5 and TRBJ1-5; maybe TRBD1 (5 bases). This clonotype was sampled from an adult in good health. The sequencing here drew on peripheral blood, taken on day 0 of AZD1222 vaccination. CDR3 nucleotides: TGTGCCACCTCCACCGCAGGGAATTCGGGTCAGCCCCAGCATTTT. This codes for CATSTAGNSGQPQHF.